Below, 12 T cell receptor beta chains from the same sample are listed, as sequenced in a study of T cells after posttransplantation cyclophosphamide listed by TCRdb under 2016. Library prep was done by the immunoSEQ multiplex PCR assay. The immuneACCESS repertoire file appears here via TCRdb, limited to in-frame rearrangements. These files lack a portion of the clones; in checked studies, under half of the deficit traces to unresolved V genes, and the cause of the others is not known. The sample table holds around 9,100 clones, of which about 98% were seen once. Roughly 0.25% of the sample comes from the top ten. Viable CD3+CD4+ or CD3+CD8+ cells that were CCR7+CD45RA+CD45RO-CD95-CD27+CD28+ were classified as naive T cells. The sequenced material came from naive CD4+ T cells sorted from PBMCs. The receptors here all came from a woman aged 55-70 years in good health, CMV-negative, and a related stem cell transplant donor.

The chain carries TRBV5-1 and TRBJ1-1, with D possibly being TRBD1 (6 bases). Trimming left V 4 bases short and J 1 base short, with 11 bases between. CDR1 and CDR2 (germline): SGHRS, YFSETQ. The CDR3 is made up of 14 amino acids. The CDR3 nucleotides are TGCGCCAGCAGCCAGGGGCCCCCGAACACTGAAGCTTTCTTT. Encoded protein: CASSQGPPNTEAFF.

The rearrangement uses TRBV7-2 and TRBJ1-2, with D perhaps TRBD1 (6 bases). This CDR3 has 16 amino acids. The V end was cut by 0 bases, the J end by 2 bases, with 13 bases between. CDR1 SGHTA and CDR2 FQGNSA come from the germline V gene. In DNA, the CDR3 is TGTGCCAGCAGCTTAGCCCGTACAGGGTCGAACTATGGCTACACCTTC. Translated, it gives CASSLARTGSNYGYTF. The variable domain in full, with the rest retrieved from reference TRBV7-2 and TRBJ1-2, is GAGVSQSPSNKVTEKGKDVELRCDPISGHTALYWYRQSLGQGLEFLIYFQGNSAPDKSGLPSDRFSAERTGGSVSTLTIQRTQQEDSAVYLCASSLARTGSNYGYTFGSGTRLTVV.

The V gene is TRBV29-1, the J gene TRBJ1-1, with TRBD1 as a possible D gene (5 bases). CDR1 SQVTM and CDR2 ANQGSEA come from the germline V gene. Trimming took 2 bases from V and 6 from J, leaving 13 bases between them. The CDR3 contains 13 residues. The CDR3 loop reads CSVETQGLSEAFF. In nucleotides, the CDR3 is TGCAGCGTTGAAACGCAGGGCCTTTCTGAAGCTTTCTTT.

V and J are TRBV29-1 and TRBJ1-5; D remains unclear. V was cut by 6 bases and J by 5 bases, with 8 bases left in between. CDR1 and CDR2 from the germline V gene are SQVTM and ANQGSEA. This CDR3 spans 11 amino acids. The chain's CDR3 is CSVGVDQPQHF. Written as DNA, the CDR3 is TGCAGCGTGGGAGTGGATCAGCCCCAGCATTTT. The complete variable domain, with remaining parts taken from reference TRBV29-1 and TRBJ1-5, reads SAVISQKPSRDICQRGTSLTIQCQVDSQVTMMFWYRQQPGQSLTLIATANQGSEATYESGFVIDKFPISRPNLTFSTLTVSNMSPEDSSIYLCSVGVDQPQHFGDGTRLSIL.

This rearrangement joins TRBV5-4 to TRBJ1-4, with 7 bases fitting TRBD1. The V gene end was trimmed by 4 bases and the J gene end by 3 bases; junction bases not matched to a gene: 6. The CDR3 covers 15 residues. Germline CDR1 is SGHNT and CDR2 is YYREEE (reference sequence). The CDR3 reads CASSPAGGANEKLFF. CDR3 DNA: TGTGCCAGCAGCCCCGCAGGGGGAGCTAATGAAAAACTGTTTTTT.

This chain links TRBV5-6 with TRBJ2-7; D perhaps matches TRBD2 (5 bases). The V gene lost 3 bases and the J gene lost 3 bases, with 13 bases spanning the gap. The germline V gene encodes CDR1 SGHDT and CDR2 YYEEEE. The CDR3 has 14 residues. CDR3 residues: CASSSSSPHYEQYF. Written as DNA, the CDR3 is TGTGCCAGCAGCTCTAGCAGTCCTCACTACGAGCAGTACTTC.

Notes on this clone: One end of the junction does not line up with germline, which may come from a read error. Different DNA sequences within this sample yield the same CDR3. The chain carries TRBV6-1 and TRBJ1-6, with unresolved D. The length of the CDR3 is 14 residues. Germline V gene data show CDR1 as MNHNS and CDR2 as SASEGT. The CDR3 nucleotides are TGTGCCAGCAGTGAAGCTCCTAATAATTCCCCCCTCCACTTT. Translated, it gives CASSEAPNNSPLHF.

The chain has TRBV6-5 and TRBJ1-5; 9 bases are a match to TRBD1. The CDR3 spans 15 residues. Looked up from germline, CDR1 is MNHEY and CDR2 is SVGAGI. With V trimmed by 6 bases and J by 11 bases, 14 bases remained unmatched. CDR3 DNA: TGTGCCAGCAGCGTCCGGGACAGGGCCCTAGGGGCCCAGCATTTT. It translates to CASSVRDRALGAQHF.

The chain joins TRBV29-1 to TRBJ2-3; D is unclear. The CDR3 length is 14 residues. Germline CDR1 reads SQVTM; CDR2 reads ANQGSEA. The V gene lost 6 bases and the J gene lost 1 base, with 14 bases spanning the gap. The CDR3 reads CSVGPFVGTDTQYF. The CDR3 region has the DNA TGCAGCGTGGGCCCTTTTGTAGGCACAGATACGCAGTATTTT.

The chain joins TRBV2 to TRBJ1-6; weak D call: TRBD1 (6 bases). Trimming cost V 7 bases and J 9 bases, with 19 bases left between them. CDR3 length equals 15 residues. Germline values: CDR1 SNHLY, CDR2 FYNNEI. The CDR3 DNA reads as TGTGCCAGCACTTTACAGGGTAGTGGGGGTTCACCCCTCCACTTT. Translating it yields CASTLQGSGGSPLHF. The whole variable domain, filled in from reference TRBV2 and TRBJ1-6, reads EPEVTQTPSHQVTQMGQEVILRCVPISNHLYFYWYRQILGQKVEFLVSFYNNEISEKSEIFDDQFSVERPDGSNFTLKIRSTKLEDSAMYFCASTLQGSGGSPLHFGNGTRLTVT.

The V call is TRBV6-5, the J call TRBJ2-1, with a weak D call TRBD1 (6 bases). Germline lookup yields CDR1 MNHEY and CDR2 SVGAGI. Trimming pared 5 bases from V and 8 bases from J, leaving 19 bases between. There are 15 residues in the CDR3. The CDR3 DNA reads TGTGCCAGCAGTAACCGACAGGCGGCAAGGGATGAGCAGTTCTTC. This codes for CASSNRQAARDEQFF.

The CDR3 is CASSFWGQLYQPQHF. The CDR3 DNA is TGTGCCAGCAGCTTTTGGGGACAGCTCTATCAGCCCCAGCATTTT. J is TRBJ1-5 and V is TRBV5-6, with 7 bases identical to TRBD1. CDR1 SGHDT and CDR2 YYEEEE come from the germline V gene. After removal of 2 bases from V and 5 bases from J, the junction contained 7 bases not matched to a gene. The CDR3 has 15 amino acids.